A single sample is the source of the 24 T cell receptor beta chains below, sequenced in a study of cytomegalovirus exposure and HLA in healthy donors. The PCR used 60 Vbeta and 13 Jbeta primers. Only in-frame clones appear in the TCRdb table, and some are missing; sequencing was by immunoSEQ multiplex PCR. The sample holds about 140,000 clones, approximately 82% seen once. The sequenced material came from PBMCs. The receptors were sampled from a woman aged 40 to 50 in good health and CMV-seronegative.

The CDR3 is CASSLPTMTGNEAFF. CDR3 sequence (DNA): TGTGCCAGCAGTTTACCAACTATGACGGGGAATGAAGCTTTCTTT. The J gene is TRBJ1-1, the V gene TRBV28; no definite D call. The CDR3 is 15 amino acids. Trimming shortened V by 2 bases and J by 7 bases, and 17 bases separated the two germline ends. The germline CDR1 and CDR2 sequences are MDHEN and SYDVKM.

CDR3 residues: CASSLTGRVTGELFF. CDR3 in DNA: TGTGCCAGCAGCTTAACTGGCAGGGTCACCGGGGAGCTGTTTTTT. This chain uses TRBV7-9 with TRBJ2-2; possible D gene TRBD1, 5 bases. V dropped 2 bases and J dropped 4 bases, with 11 bases sitting between them. Germline V gene lookup returns CDR1 SEHNR and CDR2 FQNEAQ (reference sequence). This CDR3 comprises 15 residues.

This chain links TRBV5-6 with TRBJ2-1, with TRBD1 matching over 11 bases. Germline trimming cut 4 bases from V and 5 bases from J; bases unmatched to any gene: 5. CDR3 size: 15 residues. Germline V gives CDR1 SGHDT, CDR2 YYEEEE. CDR3 loop: CASSLGTGGNNEQFF. CDR3 in DNA: TGTGCCAGCAGCCTTGGGACAGGGGGGAACAATGAGCAGTTCTTC.

The chain has TRBV19 and TRBJ2-7; 9 nucleotides align to TRBD1. CDR3 size: 15 residues. V dropped 7 bases and J dropped 2; count of bases not matched to a gene: 9. CDR1 is LNHDA, CDR2 SQIVND, per germline (reference sequence). This chain's CDR3 is CASTKAGQGTYEQYF. The CDR3 nucleotides read TGTGCCAGTACCAAAGCGGGACAGGGTACCTACGAGCAGTACTTC. Full variable domain (outside the CDR3, taken from reference TRBV19 and TRBJ2-7): DGGITQSPKYLFRKEGQNVTLSCEQNLNHDAMYWYRQDPGQGLRLIYYSQIVNDFQKGDIAEGYSVSREKKESFPLTVTSAQKNPTAFYLCASTKAGQGTYEQYFGPGTRLTVT.

This chain links TRBV5-4 with TRBJ2-7; TRBD2 is a possible D gene (6 bases). The CDR3 covers 13 residues. Germline lookup yields CDR1 SGHNT and CDR2 YYREEE (reference sequence). V lost 4 bases, J lost 0 bases, and 8 bases lay in between. CDR3 sequence (DNA): TGTGCCAGCAGCATGACTAGCTCCTACGAGCAGTACTTC. This codes for CASSMTSSYEQYF.

The chain links TRBV7-3 to TRBJ1-2, with D possibly TRBD1 on 6 matching bases. V lost 5 bases and J 7 bases, leaving 20 bases between the germline ends. Germline CDR1 is SGHTA and CDR2 is FQGTGA. The CDR3 spans 15 residues. The CDR3 reads CASSPTIRDTLGYTF. CDR3 bases: TGTGCCAGCAGCCCTACCATTCGGGACACTCTTGGCTACACCTTC.

The chain couples TRBV5-8 to TRBJ1-2; tentatively, D is TRBD1 (6 bases). CDR3 length: 15 residues. The V and J ends lost 0 bases and 6 bases respectively, with 15 bases between them. The germline gives CDR1 SGHTS, CDR2 YDEGEE. CDR3 region: CASSLVWGPNDGYTF. The CDR3 DNA reads TGTGCCAGCAGCTTGGTTTGGGGGCCTAATGATGGCTACACCTTC.

J is TRBJ2-4 and V is TRBV28; 8 bases are a match to TRBD2. Trimming at V came to 2 bases and at J to 0 bases, leaving 3 bases not matched to a gene. The CDR3 consists of 16 residues. CDR1 is MDHEN and CDR2 is SYDVKM in the germline V gene. This CDR3 is CASSLPGGGAKNIQYF. The CDR3 DNA reads TGTGCCAGCAGTTTACCGGGGGGGGGAGCCAAAAACATTCAGTACTTC.

This clone was counted only a few times. This chain joins TRBV2 and TRBJ2-7; 12 bases map to TRBD1. The germline V gene encodes CDR1 SNHLY and CDR2 FYNNEI. The CDR3 spans 15 residues. The trim removed 6 bases at V and 4 bases at J, leaving 7 bases unmatched. The CDR3 DNA reads as TGTGCCAGCAGCGCCGGGACAGGGGGCAGTTACGAGCAGTACTTC. Encoded protein: CASSAGTGGSYEQYF.

This clone was counted between two and nine times. The chain employs TRBV27 and TRBJ2-3, with D perhaps matching TRBD2 (5 bases). Deletions cut 3 bases from V and 1 base from J, with 14 bases between. Germline V gene sequence: CDR1 MNHEY, CDR2 SMNVEV (reference sequence). The CDR3 is 16 amino acids. The CDR3 DNA reads as TGTGCCAGCAGTTTCTTTCGGAGGCAGGGCACAGATACGCAGTATTTT. Amino acids: CASSFFRRQGTDTQYF.

Details on this clone: The CDR3 does not end in the conserved phenylalanine or tryptophan, so this is likely a read error. Because the CDR3's place on the DNA is in doubt, the DNA is left out and the CDR3 is given as listed by TCRdb. V gene TRBV28 combines with J gene TRBJ2-7; the tabulated D call, TRBD2, remains unverified against the DNA. Counting both end residues, the CDR3 totals 15 amino acids. Germline loops: CDR1 MDHEN, CDR2 SYDVKM. This CDR3 is CASSSPSLGFGRAGL.

The J gene is TRBJ2-1, the V gene TRBV10-3; 8 bases agree with TRBD1. Germline V gene data show CDR1 as ENHRY and CDR2 as SYGVKD. The CDR3 has 15 amino acids. The J segment lost 5 bases and the V segment lost 2 bases, leaving 5 bases of the junction unmatched. The CDR3 is CAISEPYRGNNEQFF. CDR3 DNA sequence: TGTGCCATCAGTGAGCCTTACAGGGGGAACAATGAGCAGTTCTTC.

This rearrangement joins TRBV6-6 to TRBJ2-1; the D gene is possibly TRBD1 (5 bases). Trimming removed 4 bases from V and 8 bases from J, with 15 bases in between. Germline V lookup: CDR1 MNHNY, CDR2 SVGAGI (reference sequence). The CDR3 extends over 14 amino acids. The CDR3 loop reads CASSSQESGDEQFF. CDR3 DNA: TGTGCCAGCAGTTCACAGGAATCAGGCGATGAGCAGTTCTTC.

This chain connects TRBV7-9 to TRBJ2-7; D possibly corresponds to TRBD1 (6 bases). The CDR3 covers 14 residues. Germline V lookup: CDR1 SEHNR, CDR2 FQNEAQ (reference sequence). V lost 3 bases to trimming and J lost 2 bases, with 11 bases between them. The DNA for the CDR3 is TGTGCCAGCAGCTTCCCGGGACAAGCCTACGAGCAGTACTTC. Its protein is CASSFPGQAYEQYF. The whole variable domain, remainder taken from reference TRBV7-9 and TRBJ2-7, is DTGVSQNPRHKITKRGQNVTFRCDPISEHNRLYWYRQTLGQGPEFLTYFQNEAQLEKSRLLSDRFSAERPKGSFSTLEIQRTEQGDSAMYLCASSFPGQAYEQYFGPGTRLTVT.

A single count supports this clone. The chain carries TRBV5-1 and TRBJ1-1; D might be TRBD1 (5 bases). The CDR3 is 13 amino acids. The germline V gene has CDR1 SGHRS and CDR2 YFSETQ. Trimming left V 4 bases short and J 1 base short, with 8 bases between. CDR3 DNA sequence: TGCGCCAGCAGCATTCAGGGGAACACTGAAGCTTTCTTT. This encodes CASSIQGNTEAFF.

The chain uses TRBV29-1 and TRBJ2-5, with D tentatively TRBD2 (7 bases). The V gene lost 7 bases and the J gene lost 1 base, with 13 bases spanning the gap. The V gene's germline CDR1 is SQVTM and CDR2 ANQGSEA. The CDR3 is 13 residues long. The DNA for the CDR3 is TGCAGCGCCCTGGGGGGGCGCCAAGAGACCCAGTACTTC. This gives the protein CSALGGRQETQYF. Together with reference TRBV29-1 and TRBJ2-5, the CDR3 gives the full variable domain: SAVISQKPSRDICQRGTSLTIQCQVDSQVTMMFWYRQQPGQSLTLIATANQGSEATYESGFVIDKFPISRPNLTFSTLTVSNMSPEDSSIYLCSALGGRQETQYFGPGTRLLVL.

The rearrangement joins TRBV19 to TRBJ2-1; TRBD1 matches at 11 bases. Losses at the gene ends were 5 bases for V and 9 bases for J; bases not matched to a gene: 6. The CDR3 is 14 residues long. Per the germline V gene, CDR1 is LNHDA and CDR2 is SQIVND (reference sequence). The CDR3 nucleotides read TGTGCCAGTAGTCCCGGACAGGGGGCTGGTGAGCAGTTCTTC. As protein: CASSPGQGAGEQFF.

This chain connects TRBV6-5 to TRBJ1-5; D remains unclear. V was pared by 5 bases and J by 5 bases, with 13 bases between. There are 14 residues in the CDR3. CDR1 and CDR2 (germline): MNHEY, SVGAGI. CDR3 loop: CASSGDGEYQPQHF. In DNA form, the CDR3 reads TGTGCCAGCAGTGGCGACGGAGAGTATCAGCCCCAGCATTTT.

This clone was seen a single time. The V call is TRBV6-6, the J call TRBJ1-3, with 8 bases fitting TRBD1. The V and J ends lost 2 bases and 4 bases, in that order; junction bases with no gene match: 1. Germline assignment: CDR1 MNHNY and CDR2 SVGAGI (reference sequence). The CDR3 is made up of 14 amino acids. The CDR3 reads CASSYDRGGNTIYF. As DNA, the CDR3 is TGTGCCAGCAGTTACGACAGGGGAGGAAACACCATATATTTT.

The chain employs TRBV5-1 and TRBJ1-3; possible D gene TRBD1, 6 bases. The CDR3 is 16 residues long. V lost 2 bases to trimming and J lost 1 base, with 13 bases between them. The V gene's germline CDR1 is SGHRS and CDR2 YFSETQ. CDR3 sequence: CASSLGAGESGNTIYF. The CDR3 nucleotides read TGCGCCAGCAGCTTAGGGGCAGGGGAATCTGGAAACACCATATATTTT.

This clone was found once. The chain combines TRBV10-3 with TRBJ1-2; 8 bases map to TRBD1. Germline V gene sequence: CDR1 ENHRY, CDR2 SYGVKD. The ends lost 6 bases at V and 8 bases at J; junction bases unmatched: 8. The CDR3 has 13 amino acids. CDR3 amino acids: CAISDQTGDGYTF. DNA for the CDR3: TGTGCCATCAGCGACCAGACAGGGGACGGCTACACCTTC.

The chain carries TRBV7-6 and TRBJ2-2; weak D call: TRBD1 (6 bases). The CDR3 is 15 amino acids. Germline CDR1 and CDR2: SGHVS and FNYEAQ. V gave up 1 base and J gave up 4 bases, with 10 bases separating them. The CDR3 nucleotides read TGTGCCAGCAGCTTAGAAACAGGGCGCACCGGGGAGCTGTTTTTT. Translating gives CASSLETGRTGELFF.

The V and J genes are TRBV27 and TRBJ2-1; the D gene is possibly TRBD2 (5 bases). This CDR3 spans 15 amino acids. Trimming pared 4 bases from V and 2 bases from J, leaving 12 bases between. Germline lookup yields CDR1 MNHEY and CDR2 SMNVEV (reference sequence). CDR3 region: CASSYSGVPYNEQFF. The CDR3 DNA sequence: TGTGCCAGCAGTTACAGCGGAGTACCCTACAATGAGCAGTTCTTC.

The V and J genes are TRBV28 and TRBJ2-5; 8 bases map to TRBD1. This CDR3 has 13 amino acids. The V gene end was trimmed by 7 bases and the J gene end by 6 bases; junction bases not matched to a gene: 7. Germline V CDR1 and CDR2: MDHEN, SYDVKM. The CDR3 DNA reads TGTGCCAGCAAGCGGACAGGGCTACAGACCCAGTACTTC. This translates into CASKRTGLQTQYF.